This passage covers 16 T cell receptor beta chains from one sample sequenced in a study of Tregs in tolerant kidney transplant recipients. Using immunoSEQ multiplex PCR, the repertoire was profiled, and TCRdb retains in-frame clones only, with some absent. Of some 250,000 clones listed, about 86% are singletons. Input material: CD4+ T cells from blood. The receptor source for this set is a human donor in good health.

This chain uses TRBV5-3 with TRBJ1-6; D is uncertain. TRBV5-3 is placed among ORFs of uncertain function. The CDR3 runs to 18 residues. The ends were cut back, 0 bases at V and 3 bases at J, with 16 bases in the middle. The CDR3 spells CARSLGVGLDLYNSPLHF. The CDR3, as DNA: TGTGCCAGAAGCTTGGGAGTGGGTTTGGACCTCTATAATTCACCCCTCCACTTT.

The J gene is TRBJ2-3, the V gene TRBV5-1, with a tentative D call TRBD2 (6 bases). Trimming removed 3 bases at V and 0 bases at J, with 8 bases between. The CDR3 covers 14 residues. From germline, CDR1 is SGHRS and CDR2 YFSETQ. The CDR3 reads CASSSSASTDTQYF. CDR3 in DNA: TGCGCCAGCAGCTCTAGCGCTAGCACAGATACGCAGTATTTT.

The genes are TRBV6-5 and TRBJ1-1, with D possibly being TRBD1 (5 bases). Germline CDR1 reads MNHEY; CDR2 reads SVGAGI. This CDR3 has 14 amino acids. V shed 4 bases and J shed 12 bases, with 21 bases lying between them. The CDR3 DNA reads TGTGCCAGCAGTTTAGGGGCCCCGGGTACCCGTACTTTCTTT. Translation: CASSLGAPGTRTFF.

This sequence joins TRBV12-5 and TRBJ2-7; 9 bases match TRBD2. After removal of 5 bases from V and 3 bases from J, the junction contained 11 bases not matched to a gene. The germline V gene has CDR1 LGHNT and CDR2 FRNRAP. This CDR3 comprises 16 residues. The DNA for the CDR3 is TGTGCTAGTGGTCGGGGGAGCGGGGGGCCAAACTACGAGCAGTACTTC. Translated, it gives CASGRGSGGPNYEQYF.

DNA of the CDR3: TGCAGCGTTGACGGTTTGAACACTGAAGCTTTCTTT. This codes for CSVDGLNTEAFF. The chain carries TRBV29-1 and TRBJ1-1; D uncertain. The CDR3 spans 12 residues. CDR1 is SQVTM, CDR2 ANQGSEA, per germline. V lost 3 bases and J 0 bases, leaving 5 bases between the germline ends.

The rearrangement uses TRBV29-1 and TRBJ2-6; D perhaps matches TRBD1 (6 bases). Trimming pared 4 bases from V and 0 bases from J, leaving 7 bases between. The CDR3 consists of 14 residues. CDR1 and CDR2 (germline): SQVTM, ANQGSEA. CDR3 loop: CSVVGGSGANVLTF. The CDR3 bases are TGCAGCGTTGTAGGGGGCTCTGGGGCCAACGTCCTGACTTTC.

The chain recombines TRBV6-5 with TRBJ1-2; maybe TRBD1 (6 bases). The CDR3 contains 16 residues. Trimming took off 0 bases at V and 8 bases at J, with 19 bases between the two ends. Germline V gene sequence: CDR1 MNHEY, CDR2 SVGAGI. CDR3 in amino acids: CASSYSPEGTWNGYTF. The CDR3 DNA follows: TGTGCCAGCAGTTACTCCCCGGAGGGGACATGGAACGGCTACACCTTC.

In nucleotides, the CDR3 is TGTGCCAGCAGGATAGGACTATTGACGAGTGTCGAGTACTTC. It translates to CASRIGLLTSVEYF. J is TRBJ2-4 and V is TRBV6-6; a weak D match, TRBD2 (6 bases). Trimming took off 6 bases at V and 14 bases at J, with 23 bases between the two ends. Germline lookup yields CDR1 MNHNY and CDR2 SVGAGI (reference sequence). This CDR3 spans 14 amino acids.

The chain is built from TRBV6-5 and TRBJ1-6, with D perhaps TRBD1 (5 bases). Germline lookup yields CDR1 MNHEY and CDR2 SVGAGI. The CDR3 extends over 15 amino acids. V lost 5 bases and J lost 10, with 18 bases in between. The CDR3 DNA reads TGTGCCAGCAGTCGGGGGACCCCTCGGGGGTCACCCCTCCACTTT. Translated: CASSRGTPRGSPLHF.

Of note for this clone: Other DNA variants within this sample encode the same CDR3. The CDR3 bases are TGCGCCAGCAGCTTGGAAAGCCCTAACTATGGCTACACCTTC. Translation: CASSLESPNYGYTF. This chain uses TRBV5-1 with TRBJ1-2; D uncertain. V lost 0 bases and J 0 bases, leaving 6 bases between the germline ends. The CDR3 spans 14 residues. CDR1 SGHRS and CDR2 YFSETQ come from the germline V gene.

The chain couples TRBV4-1 to TRBJ2-5; the match to TRBD2 covers 8 bases. CDR1 and CDR2 from the germline V gene are MGHRA and YSYEKL. Unmatched junction bases numbered 8, after V lost 4 bases and J lost 4 bases. The CDR3 has 15 residues. CDR3 amino acids: CASSPYGGGRETQYF. DNA of the CDR3: TGCGCCAGCAGCCCCTACGGGGGGGGGCGAGAGACCCAGTACTTC.

The rearrangement joins TRBV19 to TRBJ1-5; TRBD1 agrees at 9 bases. The germline CDR1 and CDR2 sequences are LNHDA and SQIVND (reference sequence). The CDR3 contains 14 residues. V shed 5 bases, J shed 5 bases, and the junction held 4 bases outside the gene matches. The CDR3 is CASSPRQGDQPQHF. For the CDR3, the DNA is TGTGCCAGTAGTCCCAGACAGGGGGATCAGCCCCAGCATTTT. The full variable domain, with the rest looked up from reference TRBV19 and TRBJ1-5, is DGGITQSPKYLFRKEGQNVTLSCEQNLNHDAMYWYRQDPGQGLRLIYYSQIVNDFQKGDIAEGYSVSREKKESFPLTVTSAQKNPTAFYLCASSPRQGDQPQHFGDGTRLSIL.

The chain uses TRBV10-1 and TRBJ2-7, with D perhaps TRBD1 (6 bases). The CDR3 contains 16 residues. V lost 1 base, J lost 1 base, and 14 bases lay in between. Germline lookup yields CDR1 WNHNN and CDR2 SYGVQD (reference sequence). CDR3 in DNA: TGCGCCAGCAGTGAGTGGGGGATACAGGGATCCTACGAGCAGTACTTC. Its translation: CASSEWGIQGSYEQYF.

The genes are TRBV5-1 and TRBJ1-4; a possible D gene is TRBD1 (6 bases). CDR1 is SGHRS, CDR2 YFSETQ, per germline. Trimming took 4 bases from V and 8 from J, leaving 12 bases between them. This CDR3 has 13 amino acids. The CDR3 DNA reads TGCGCCAGCAGCCCGGGACACCAAGAAAAACTGTTTTTT. It codes for CASSPGHQEKLFF.

The chain joins TRBV6-5 to TRBJ2-1, with D maybe TRBD2 (6 bases). Per germline, CDR1 MNHEY and CDR2 SVGAGI. Between the trimmed V and J ends, which lost 2 bases and 2 bases, there was a span of 13 bases. CDR3 length: 16 amino acids. CDR3 residues: CASSYGGGGPYNEQFF. The CDR3 coding sequence is TGTGCCAGCAGTTACGGTGGGGGAGGCCCCTACAATGAGCAGTTCTTC.

The chain uses TRBV28 and TRBJ1-2; 7 nucleotides agree with TRBD1. The CDR3 is made up of 16 amino acids. Germline lookup yields CDR1 MDHEN and CDR2 SYDVKM. The J segment lost 1 base and the V segment lost 3 bases, leaving 8 bases of the junction unmatched. The CDR3 protein is CASSFRDRIINYGYTF. DNA of the CDR3: TGTGCCAGCAGTTTCCGGGACAGAATTATTAACTATGGCTACACCTTC.